These 4 T cell receptor beta chains share one sample of origin, sequenced in a study. One entry per CDR3 protein results from TCRdb running MiXCR on the RT-PCR reads. Here the sample spans about 680,000 distinct CDR3 sequences, 14% being singletons. What was sequenced was memory CD4+ T cells from blood. These receptors originate from a female donor in good health, serving as a healthy control.

At least ten counts were recorded for this clonotype. The rearrangement uses TRBV20-1 and TRBJ2-5, with D uncertain. Per the germline V gene, CDR1 is DFQATT and CDR2 is SNEGSKA (reference sequence). The CDR3 covers 13 residues. Trimming left V 3 bases short and J 5 bases short, with 13 bases between. In nucleotides, the CDR3 is TGCAGTGCTAGGGGCCTAGAATGGGAGACCCAGTACTTC. Its translation is CSARGLEWETQYF.

J is TRBJ2-1 and V is TRBV5-4; possible D gene TRBD1, 5 bases. The length of the CDR3 is 12 residues. CDR1 is SGHNT, CDR2 YYREEE, per germline (reference sequence). Trimming removed 6 bases from V and 6 bases from J, with 10 bases in between. The CDR3 DNA sequence: TGTGCCAGCAATCTTGACAGCAATGAGCAGTTCTTC. As protein: CASNLDSNEQFF.

The chain has TRBV4-3 and TRBJ2-7; D perhaps matches TRBD1 (6 bases). CDR3 length: 15 residues. Deletions cut 3 bases from V and 2 bases from J, with 14 bases between. Germline values: CDR1 LGHNA, CDR2 YSLEER. CDR3 sequence: CASSQGALNTYEQYF. In nucleotides, the CDR3 is TGCGCCAGCAGCCAGGGGGCATTAAACACCTACGAGCAGTACTTC.

There are many counts of this clonotype. V usage is TRBV6-6 and J usage is TRBJ2-7; no clear D. The germline V gene has CDR1 MNHNY and CDR2 SVGAGI (reference sequence). The CDR3 extends over 12 amino acids. V was cut by 0 bases and J by 2 bases, with 2 bases left in between. Written as DNA, the CDR3 is TGTGCCAGCAGTTACTCACCCTACGAGCAGTACTTC. Residues: CASSYSPYEQYF.